This is a list of T cell receptor beta chains from one sample in a study of vaccination and CD4 T cells after COVID-19. TCRdb reprocessed the PCR reads via MiXCR and lists one record per CDR3 protein. Of approximately 16,000 distinct CDR3 sequences in the sample, 44% were seen once. What these receptors recognize is not known. The specimen comprised CD4+ T cells from blood, cultured in vitro, sampled after SARS-CoV-2 vaccination. The receptors stem from a human donor who had recovered from COVID-19. Both conserved end residues are part of each CDR3. Each record gives: D gene, clone size, V gene, J gene, CDR3 DNA, CDR3 protein. A D gene is named only where the DNA matches it firmly. Clone sizes are given selectively: once, few, many, or a class where the clone is expanded.

.,.,TRBV4-1,TRBJ1-6,TGCGCCAGCAGCCAAGTCGAATATTTCGGGAGCTCCTATAATTCACCCCTCCACTTT,CASSQVEYFGSSYNSPLHF
TRBD2,.,TRBV30,TRBJ2-7,TGTGCCTGGGGGACTAACCCCTACGAGCAGTACTTC,CAWGTNPYEQYF
.,medium-sized,TRBV4-1,TRBJ1-5,TGCGCCAGCAGCCAAGTCGACATGGGCATGAGCGCGGGTCAGCCCCAGCATTTT,CASSQVDMGMSAGQPQHF
.,.,TRBV6-1,TRBJ2-5,TGTGCCAGCAGTGCGGGTGGCCAAGAGACCCAGTACTTC,CASSAGGQETQYF
.,few,TRBV7-2,TRBJ2-5,TGTGCCAGCACCAAACAAAGACAAGAGACCCAGTACTTC,CASTKQRQETQYF
TRBD2,.,TRBV20-1,TRBJ2-1,TGCAGTGCCGCGGGACTAGCCCTTTACAATGAGCAGTTCTTC,CSAAGLALYNEQFF
TRBD1,.,TRBV18,TRBJ2-6,TGTGCCAGCTCCCGACAGGGATACTCTGGGGCCAACGTCCTGACTTTC,CASSRQGYSGANVLTF
TRBD2,once,TRBV28,TRBJ2-5,TGTGCCAGCAGTCTAGGGCGGGAGAGGCGAGAGACCCAGTACTTC,CASSLGRERRETQYF
.,few,TRBV20-1,TRBJ1-5,TGCAGTGCTGTACAGGGTATCCAGCCCCAGCATTTT,CSAVQGIQPQHF
.,.,TRBV6-2/TRBV6-3,TRBJ2-3,TGTGCCAGCAGTTACCAGACCACAGATACGCAGTATTTT,CASSYQTTDTQYF
.,.,TRBV28,TRBJ2-3,TGTGCCAGCACTGGGCTCACAGATACGCAGTATTTT,CASTGLTDTQYF
TRBD2,.,TRBV3-1,TRBJ2-1,TGTGCCAGCAGCCAGGCCTGGGGGACTAGCGGGACCTACAATGAGCAGTTCTTC,CASSQAWGTSGTYNEQFF
TRBD2,.,TRBV4-1,TRBJ2-7,TGCGCCAGCAGCCCGAATACCGGGACTAGCGGGACCTGGGCGGCTCAGTACTTC,CASSPNTGTSGTWAAQYF
.,.,TRBV6-1,TRBJ2-5,TGTGCCAGCAGGAGGGACTTCCAAGAGACCCAGTACTTC,CASRRDFQETQYF
.,.,TRBV28,TRBJ2-7,TGTGCCAGCAGCTACGGACAGATTTCCTACGAGCAGTACTTC,CASSYGQISYEQYF
.,few,TRBV6-2/TRBV6-3,TRBJ1-2,TGTGCCAGCAGTCGAGGGACGCGGACTAACTATGGCTACACCTTC,CASSRGTRTNYGYTF
.,.,TRBV7-2,TRBJ1-2,TGTGCCAGCAGCTTAAGCCTCAGGGGATTATATGGCTACACCTTC,CASSLSLRGLYGYTF
TRBD2,few,TRBV6-4,TRBJ2-1,TGTGCCAGCAGTGCCGGGACTAGCGGGAACAATGAGCAGTTCTTC,CASSAGTSGNNEQFF
TRBD2,.,TRBV10-3,TRBJ2-1,TGTGCCATACACCCTAGCGGTACCTACAATGAGCAGTTCTTC,CAIHPSGTYNEQFF
TRBD2,few,TRBV20-1,TRBJ2-7,TGCAGTGCTGGACTCCCACTAGCGGACCACTACGAGCAGTACTTC,CSAGLPLADHYEQYF
TRBD2,.,TRBV5-4,TRBJ2-1,TGTGCCAGCAGCTTCCCCCTAGCGGGAGCCTGGAATGAGCAGTTCTTC,CASSFPLAGAWNEQFF
TRBD1,few,TRBV6-1,TRBJ2-7,TGTGCCAGCAGTATACAGGGGTCTGCCTACTACGAGCAGTACTTC,CASSIQGSAYYEQYF
TRBD2,.,TRBV6-2/TRBV6-3,TRBJ2-3,TGTGCCAGCAGAACTATGCCCGGGGCGGGAGCAGATACGCAGTATTTT,CASRTMPGAGADTQYF
TRBD1,.,TRBV20-1,TRBJ1-5,TGCAGTGCTAGTCACAGGGGGAACAATCAGCCCCAGCATTTT,CSASHRGNNQPQHF
.,large,TRBV7-9,TRBJ1-3,TGTGCCAGCAGCTTAAGCGGTGGAAACACCATATATTTT,CASSLSGGNTIYF
TRBD1,.,TRBV27,TRBJ1-2,TGTGCCAGCAGGGGACAGGGGTTTGGCTATGGCTACACCTTC,CASRGQGFGYGYTF
.,.,TRBV4-1,TRBJ2-1,TGCGCCAGCAGCCAGTTCAAGAGTTCGGGGGCTGAGCAGTTCTTC,CASSQFKSSGAEQFF
TRBD2,few,TRBV28,TRBJ2-3,TGTGCCAGCAGTTCAAGCGGGAGGAGGGCAGATACGCAGTATTTT,CASSSSGRRADTQYF
.,.,TRBV6-1,TRBJ2-3,TGTGCCAGCAGTGTCGAGGCGCCAGATACGCAGTATTTT,CASSVEAPDTQYF
.,few,TRBV20-1,TRBJ2-5,TGCAGTGCTAGAGCCTCGGAACAGGGAAGGGAGACCCAGTACTTC,CSARASEQGRETQYF
TRBD1,few,TRBV7-9,TRBJ2-5,TGTGCCAGCAGCCCGTGGACAGGGGAATCCCAAGAGACCCAGTACTTC,CASSPWTGESQETQYF
.,.,TRBV6-1,TRBJ2-2,TGTGCCAGCAGGCCCAGTGGGACCGGGGAGCTGTTTTTT,CASRPSGTGELFF
.,few,TRBV19,TRBJ2-5,TGTGCCACTAAGGACAGTTGGGGAGAGACCCAGTACTTC,CATKDSWGETQYF
.,few,TRBV5-4,TRBJ1-1,TGTGCCAGCAGCAAAGGACAGAGGGACACTGAAGCTTTCTTT,CASSKGQRDTEAFF
TRBD1,few,TRBV19,TRBJ1-4,TGTGCCAGTAGGAGCGGGGACAGGGTGGTTGGCGAACTGTTTTTT,CASRSGDRVVGELFF
TRBD1,few,TRBV19,TRBJ2-3,TGTGCCAGTAGTTCGGACAGGGGTTATGGGCCCACAGATACGCAGTATTTT,CASSSDRGYGPTDTQYF
.,.,TRBV7-3,TRBJ2-2,TGTGCCAGCAGCTTAATCCGGGACACCGGGGAGCTGTTTTTT,CASSLIRDTGELFF
.,.,TRBV6-5,TRBJ2-5,TGTGCCAGCAGTTACTCTGCCGGGGCAAATTACCAAGAGACCCAGTACTTC,CASSYSAGANYQETQYF
.,.,TRBV7-3,TRBJ2-5,TGTGCCAGCAGCTTAGGTACAGTGGAGACCCAGTACTTC,CASSLGTVETQYF
.,.,TRBV5-1,TRBJ2-7,TGCGCCAGCAGCTTAAACGAGCAGTACTTC,CASSLNEQYF